This entry is about one T cell receptor beta chain. The data stem from a study of T cell changes during pregnancy in multiple sclerosis. Generated by immunoSEQ multiplex PCR, the TCRdb table keeps only in-frame clones and is missing some. This sample has about 40,000 clones, with around 94% found just once. V was shortened by 4 bases and J by 1 base, with 11 bases between the two germline ends. CDR1 is LNHDA, CDR2 SQIVND, per germline (reference sequence). The CDR3 has 14 residues. The sequence derives from a female donor with multiple sclerosis, enrolled in a pregnancy study. Sequenced here: peripheral blood, sampled before pregnancy. This chain links TRBV19 with TRBJ2-7; no definite D call. This CDR3 is CASSKVSTSYEQYF. CDR3 nucleotide sequence: TGTGCCAGTAGTAAAGTTTCGACATCCTACGAGCAGTACTTC.